Given below is one T cell receptor beta chain in context. Germline V lookup: CDR1 SGHRS, CDR2 YFSETQ. The CDR3 sequence is 15 residues long. V was clipped by 7 bases and J by 2 bases; unmatched bases: 11. Per the study methods: Amplified reference gene primers provided the basis for estimating nucleated cell counts. The method was immunoSEQ multiplex PCR; TCRdb's version includes in-frame clones alone and lacks a portion of them. D and trimming were read from the DNA, whereas the V and J calls and clone size are those reported in that table. The table includes about 93,000 clones, 80% detected once. These data originate in a study of blood T cell repertoires in COVID-19. Study in general: Researchers got acute and convalescent COVID-19 samples from the United States, Italy and Spain. In each case, the material was cDNA or gDNA derived from T cells, B-cell-depleted T cells, or PBMCs.

The J gene is TRBJ1-2, the V gene TRBV5-1; TRBD1 agrees at 7 bases. The origin of this receptor is a human donor in a cohort sampled during active COVID-19. Sequenced material: peripheral blood. This CDR3 is CASGGGSAINYGYTF. The DNA for the CDR3 is TGCGCCAGCGGAGGGGGCAGCGCAATCAACTATGGCTACACCTTC.